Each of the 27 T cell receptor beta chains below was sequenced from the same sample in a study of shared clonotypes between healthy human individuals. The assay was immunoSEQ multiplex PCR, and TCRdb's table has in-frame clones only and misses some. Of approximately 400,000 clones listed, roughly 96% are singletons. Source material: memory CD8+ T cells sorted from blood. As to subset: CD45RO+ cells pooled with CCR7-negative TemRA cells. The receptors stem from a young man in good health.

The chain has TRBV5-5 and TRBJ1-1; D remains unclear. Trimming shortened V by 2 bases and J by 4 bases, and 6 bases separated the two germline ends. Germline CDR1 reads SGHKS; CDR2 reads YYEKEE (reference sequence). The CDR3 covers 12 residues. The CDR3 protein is CASSLIATEAFF. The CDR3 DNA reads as TGTGCCAGCAGCTTAATTGCCACTGAAGCTTTCTTT.

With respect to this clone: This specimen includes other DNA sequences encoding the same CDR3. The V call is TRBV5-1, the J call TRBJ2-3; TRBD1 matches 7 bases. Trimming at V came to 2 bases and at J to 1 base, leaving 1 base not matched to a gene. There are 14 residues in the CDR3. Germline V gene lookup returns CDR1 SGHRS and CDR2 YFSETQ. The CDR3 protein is CASSLDRGTDTQYF. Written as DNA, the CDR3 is TGCGCCAGCAGCTTAGACAGGGGCACAGATACGCAGTATTTT.

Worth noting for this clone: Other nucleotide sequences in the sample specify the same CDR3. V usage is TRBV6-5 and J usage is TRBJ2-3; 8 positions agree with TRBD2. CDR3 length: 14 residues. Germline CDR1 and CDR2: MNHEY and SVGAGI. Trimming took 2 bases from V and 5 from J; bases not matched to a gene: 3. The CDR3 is CASSYGLAGDTQYF. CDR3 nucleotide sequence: TGTGCCAGCAGTTACGGGCTAGCGGGAGATACGCAGTATTTT.

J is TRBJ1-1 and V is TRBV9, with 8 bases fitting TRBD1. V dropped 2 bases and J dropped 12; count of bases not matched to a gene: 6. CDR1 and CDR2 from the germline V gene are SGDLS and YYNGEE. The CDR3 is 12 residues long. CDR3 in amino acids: CASSVDRGVSFF. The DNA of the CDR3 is TGTGCCAGCAGCGTTGACAGGGGCGTGTCTTTCTTT. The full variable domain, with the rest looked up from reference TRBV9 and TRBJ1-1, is DSGVTQTPKHLITATGQRVTLRCSPRSGDLSVYWYQQSLDQGLQFLIQYYNGEERAKGNILERFSAQQFPDLHSELNLSSLELGDSALYFCASSVDRGVSFFGQGTRLTVV.

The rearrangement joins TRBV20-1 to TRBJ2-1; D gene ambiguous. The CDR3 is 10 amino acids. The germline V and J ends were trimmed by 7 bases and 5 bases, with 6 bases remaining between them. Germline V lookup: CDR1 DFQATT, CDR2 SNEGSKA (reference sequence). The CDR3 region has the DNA TGCAGTGGAAGGGACAATGAGCAGTTCTTC. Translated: CSGRDNEQFF.

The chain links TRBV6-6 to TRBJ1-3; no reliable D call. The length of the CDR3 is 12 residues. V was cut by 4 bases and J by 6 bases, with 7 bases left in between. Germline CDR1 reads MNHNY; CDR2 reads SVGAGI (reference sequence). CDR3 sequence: CASSFDENTIYF. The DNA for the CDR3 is TGTGCCAGCAGTTTCGACGAAAACACCATATATTTT.

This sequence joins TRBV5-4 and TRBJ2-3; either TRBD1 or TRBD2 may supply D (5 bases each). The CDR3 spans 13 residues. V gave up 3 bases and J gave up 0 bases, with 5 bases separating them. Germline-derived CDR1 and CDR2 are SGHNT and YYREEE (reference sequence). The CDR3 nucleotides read TGTGCCAGCAGCTGGGACAGCACAGATACGCAGTATTTT. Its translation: CASSWDSTDTQYF.

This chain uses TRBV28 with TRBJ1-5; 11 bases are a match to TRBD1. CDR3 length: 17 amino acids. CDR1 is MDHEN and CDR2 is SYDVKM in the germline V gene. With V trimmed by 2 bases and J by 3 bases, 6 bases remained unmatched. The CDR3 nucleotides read TGTGCCAGCAGTTTACACCGGGACAGGGGGTTCAATCAGCCCCAGCATTTT. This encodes CASSLHRDRGFNQPQHF.

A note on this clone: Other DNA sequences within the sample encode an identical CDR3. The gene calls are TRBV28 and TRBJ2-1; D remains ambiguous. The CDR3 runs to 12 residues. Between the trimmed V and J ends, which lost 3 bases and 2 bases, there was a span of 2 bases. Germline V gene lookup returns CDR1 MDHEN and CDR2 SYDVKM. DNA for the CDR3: TGTGCCAGCAGTTTCACCTACAATGAGCAGTTCTTC. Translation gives CASSFTYNEQFF.

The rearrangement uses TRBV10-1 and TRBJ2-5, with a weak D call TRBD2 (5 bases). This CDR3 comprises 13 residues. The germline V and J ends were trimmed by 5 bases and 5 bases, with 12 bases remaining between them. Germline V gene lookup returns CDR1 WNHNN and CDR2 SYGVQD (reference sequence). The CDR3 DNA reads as TGCGCCAGCAGTAGCGGAGGCTGGGAGACCCAGTACTTC. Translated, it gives CASSSGGWETQYF.

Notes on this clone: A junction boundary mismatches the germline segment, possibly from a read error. The CDR3 here is CASSTRSSGSTIYF. CDR3 nucleotides: TGTGCCAGTAGTACTAGGTCCTCTGGAAGCACCATATATTTT. The chain links TRBV19 to TRBJ1-3; D call uncertain. There are 14 residues in the CDR3. The germline V gene encodes CDR1 LNHDA and CDR2 SQIVND (reference sequence).

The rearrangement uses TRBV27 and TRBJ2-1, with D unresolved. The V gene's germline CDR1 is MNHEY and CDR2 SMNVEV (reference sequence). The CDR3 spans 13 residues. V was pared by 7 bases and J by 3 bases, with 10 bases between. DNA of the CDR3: TGTGCCAGCATGGGCCGGTTCTACAATGAGCAGTTCTTC. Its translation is CASMGRFYNEQFF.

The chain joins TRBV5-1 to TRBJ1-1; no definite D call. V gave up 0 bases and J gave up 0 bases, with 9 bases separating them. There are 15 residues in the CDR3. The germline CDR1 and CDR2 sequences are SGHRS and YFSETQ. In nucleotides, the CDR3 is TGCGCCAGCAGCTTGGCCGCAGCTCTGAACACTGAAGCTTTCTTT. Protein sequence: CASSLAAALNTEAFF.

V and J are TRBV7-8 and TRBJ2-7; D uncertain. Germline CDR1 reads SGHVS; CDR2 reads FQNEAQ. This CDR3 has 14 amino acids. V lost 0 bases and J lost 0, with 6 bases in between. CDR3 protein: CASSLAVSSYEQYF. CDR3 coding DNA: TGTGCCAGCAGCTTAGCAGTAAGCTCCTACGAGCAGTACTTC.

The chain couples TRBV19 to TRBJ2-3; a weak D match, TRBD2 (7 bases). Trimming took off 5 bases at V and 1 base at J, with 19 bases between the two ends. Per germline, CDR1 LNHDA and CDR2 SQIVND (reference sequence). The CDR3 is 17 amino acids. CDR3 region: CASSSWGREMGTDTQYF. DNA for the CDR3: TGTGCCAGTAGTTCTTGGGGGCGGGAGATGGGCACAGATACGCAGTATTTT.

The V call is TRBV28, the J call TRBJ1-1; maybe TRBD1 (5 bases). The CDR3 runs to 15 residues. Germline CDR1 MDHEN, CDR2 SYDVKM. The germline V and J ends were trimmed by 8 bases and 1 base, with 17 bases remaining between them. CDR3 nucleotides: TGTGCCAGCGGGACGGCTTCTATCCCGAACACTGAAGCTTTCTTT. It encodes CASGTASIPNTEAFF.

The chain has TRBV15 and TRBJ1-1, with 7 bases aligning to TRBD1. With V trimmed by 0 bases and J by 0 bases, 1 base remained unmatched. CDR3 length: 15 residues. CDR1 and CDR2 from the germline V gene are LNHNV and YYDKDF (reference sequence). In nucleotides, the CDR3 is TGTGCCACCAGCAGAGACAGGGGGGTGAACACTGAAGCTTTCTTT. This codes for CATSRDRGVNTEAFF.

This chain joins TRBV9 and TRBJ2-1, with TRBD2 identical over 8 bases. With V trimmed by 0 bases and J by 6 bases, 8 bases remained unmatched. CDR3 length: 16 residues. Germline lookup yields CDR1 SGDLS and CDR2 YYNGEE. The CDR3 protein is CASSVGPSGGGNEQFF. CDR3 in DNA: TGTGCCAGCAGCGTAGGCCCCTCGGGAGGGGGCAATGAGCAGTTCTTC.

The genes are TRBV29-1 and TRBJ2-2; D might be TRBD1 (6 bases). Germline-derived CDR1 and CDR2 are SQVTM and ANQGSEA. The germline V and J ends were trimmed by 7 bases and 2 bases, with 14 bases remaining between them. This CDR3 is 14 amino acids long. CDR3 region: CSASRDTNTGELFF. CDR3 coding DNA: TGCAGCGCTAGCCGGGACACTAACACCGGGGAGCTGTTTTTT.

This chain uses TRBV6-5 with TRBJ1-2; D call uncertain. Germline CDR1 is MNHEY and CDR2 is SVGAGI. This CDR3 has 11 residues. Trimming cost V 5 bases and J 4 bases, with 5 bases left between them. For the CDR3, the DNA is TGTGCCAGCAGTCAACCCTATGGCTACACCTTC. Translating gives CASSQPYGYTF.

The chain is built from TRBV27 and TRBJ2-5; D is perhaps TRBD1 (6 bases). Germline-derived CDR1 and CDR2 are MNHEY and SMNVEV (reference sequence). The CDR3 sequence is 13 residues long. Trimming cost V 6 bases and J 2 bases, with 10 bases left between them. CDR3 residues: CASRGAVQETQYF. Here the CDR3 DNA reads TGTGCCAGCAGGGGGGCGGTGCAAGAGACCCAGTACTTC.

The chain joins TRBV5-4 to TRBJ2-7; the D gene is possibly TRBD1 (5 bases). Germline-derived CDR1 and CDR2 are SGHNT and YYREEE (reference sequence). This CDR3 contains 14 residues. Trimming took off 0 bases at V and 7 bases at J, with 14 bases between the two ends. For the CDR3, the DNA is TGTGCCAGCAGCTTGGCACCAGGGTTGGGAGAGCAGTACTTC. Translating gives CASSLAPGLGEQYF. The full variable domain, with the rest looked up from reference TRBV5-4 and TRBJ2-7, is ETGVTQSPTHLIKTRGQQVTLRCSSQSGHNTVSWYQQALGQGPQFIFQYYREEENGRGNFPPRFSGLQFPNYSSELNVNALELDDSALYLCASSLAPGLGEQYFGPGTRLTVT.

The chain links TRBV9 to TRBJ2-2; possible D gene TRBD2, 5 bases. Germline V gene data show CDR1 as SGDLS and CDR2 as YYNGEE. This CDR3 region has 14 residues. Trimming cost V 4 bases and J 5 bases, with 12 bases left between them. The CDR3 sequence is CASSTGMGTGELFF. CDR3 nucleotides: TGTGCCAGCAGCACGGGAATGGGTACCGGGGAGCTGTTTTTT.

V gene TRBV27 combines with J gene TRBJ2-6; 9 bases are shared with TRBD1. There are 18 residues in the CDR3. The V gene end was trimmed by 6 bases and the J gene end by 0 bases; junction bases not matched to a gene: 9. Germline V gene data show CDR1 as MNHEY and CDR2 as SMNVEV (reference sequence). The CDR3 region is CASSYLGTGPSGANVLTF. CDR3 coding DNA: TGTGCCAGCAGCTACCTTGGGACAGGGCCCTCTGGGGCCAACGTCCTGACTTTC.

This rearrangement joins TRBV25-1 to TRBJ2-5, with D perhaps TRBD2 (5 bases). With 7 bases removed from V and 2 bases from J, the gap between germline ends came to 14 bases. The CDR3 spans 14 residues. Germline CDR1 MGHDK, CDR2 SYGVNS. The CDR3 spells CASTTGMGQETQYF. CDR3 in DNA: TGTGCCAGCACCACCGGGATGGGGCAAGAGACCCAGTACTTC.

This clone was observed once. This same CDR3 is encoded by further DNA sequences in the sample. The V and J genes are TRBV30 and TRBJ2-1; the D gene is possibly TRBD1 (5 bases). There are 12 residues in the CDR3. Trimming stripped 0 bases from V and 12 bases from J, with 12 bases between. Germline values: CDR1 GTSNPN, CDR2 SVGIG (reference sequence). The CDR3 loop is CAWSVEARGQFF. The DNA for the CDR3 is TGTGCCTGGAGTGTAGAAGCTAGGGGGCAGTTCTTC. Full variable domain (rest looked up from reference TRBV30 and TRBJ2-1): SQTIHQWPATLVQPVGSPLSLECTVEGTSNPNLYWYRQAAGRGLQLLFYSVGIGQISSEVPQNLSASRPQDRQFILSSKKLLLSDSGFYLCAWSVEARGQFFGPGTRLTVL.

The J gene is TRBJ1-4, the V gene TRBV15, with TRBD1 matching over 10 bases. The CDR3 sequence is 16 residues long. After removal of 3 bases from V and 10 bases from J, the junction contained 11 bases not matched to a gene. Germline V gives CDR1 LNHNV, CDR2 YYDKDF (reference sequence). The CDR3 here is CATSSGPGTGDRKLFF. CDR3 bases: TGTGCCACCAGCAGTGGCCCCGGGACAGGGGATCGAAAACTGTTTTTT.